The 12 T cell receptor beta chains reported below all come from one sample, sequenced in a study of regulatory T cells in long-lasting Graves disease. Sequencing libraries for TCR beta were prepared with iRepertoire HTBI primers and Arm-PCR of CDR3 regions. TCRdb reanalysed the multiplex PCR reads using MiXCR and keeps one entry per CDR3 protein. The repertoire consists of 350,000 to 450,000 distinct CDR3 sequences, with roughly 21% occurring once and the leading ten covering more than 13%. Time point: persistent/refractory GD, antithyroid drugs over 5 years with positive TRAb. PBMC RNA was the source of the TCR library. Here the sequenced sample was peripheral blood mononuclear cells (PBMCs), taken when the disease was refractory, from a patient treated with antithyroid drugs. Receptors originate from a female donor with Graves disease.

This clonotype was picked up many times. This sequence joins TRBV7-8 and TRBJ2-7, with a possible D match to TRBD2 (5 bases). This CDR3 is built from 14 residues. Germline CDR1 is SGHVS and CDR2 is FQNEAQ. Trimming stripped 1 base from V and 7 bases from J, with 14 bases between. CDR3 sequence (DNA): TGTGCCAGCAGCTTAGACGGGAAGGGTGGTGAGCAGTACTTC. As protein: CASSLDGKGGEQYF.

This clonotype was counted a few times. The genes are TRBV28 and TRBJ2-3, with a tentative D call TRBD1 (5 bases). Germline V gives CDR1 MDHEN, CDR2 SYDVKM. This CDR3 comprises 12 residues. V was shortened by 4 bases and J by 5 bases, with 7 bases between the two germline ends. Here the CDR3 DNA reads TGTGCCAGCAGTTCAGACAGAGATACGCAGTATTTT. Residues: CASSSDRDTQYF.

In nucleotides, the CDR3 is TGTGCCAGCAGCTTTGGACAGATCGGAAACACCATATATTTT. Residues: CASSFGQIGNTIYF. The chain combines TRBV7-9 with TRBJ1-3; TRBD1 is a possible D gene (6 bases). This CDR3 contains 14 residues. Trimming removed 3 bases from V and 4 bases from J, with 10 bases in between. Per the germline V gene, CDR1 is SEHNR and CDR2 is FQNEAQ (reference sequence). The whole variable domain, remainder taken from reference TRBV7-9 and TRBJ1-3, is DTGVSQNPRHKITKRGQNVTFRCDPISEHNRLYWYRQTLGQGPEFLTYFQNEAQLEKSRLLSDRFSAERPKGSFSTLEIQRTEQGDSAMYLCASSFGQIGNTIYFGEGSWLTVV.

This clonotype was counted at least ten times. The chain uses TRBV12-3 or TRBV12-4 and TRBJ2-5; D is ambiguous. The CDR3 has 14 amino acids. V gave up 7 bases and J gave up 6 bases, with 18 bases separating them. This CDR3 is CASTTLGGGKTQYF. CDR3 in DNA: TGTGCCAGCACCACATTAGGTGGCGGAAAGACCCAGTACTTC.

The gene calls are TRBV19 and TRBJ1-1; no definite D call. The V end was cut by 6 bases, the J end by 4 bases, with 21 bases between. Germline CDR1 LNHDA, CDR2 SQIVND (reference sequence). CDR3 length: 16 amino acids. The CDR3 is CASSHGPALGRTEAFF. CDR3 sequence (DNA): TGTGCCAGTAGCCACGGGCCGGCCCTCGGGCGCACTGAAGCTTTCTTT.

At least ten counts were recorded for this clonotype. This CDR3 is CASSLKGPGHGNTIYF. As DNA, the CDR3 is TGTGCCAGCAGTCTGAAGGGTCCGGGACACGGAAACACCATATATTTT. The V gene is TRBV28, the J gene TRBJ1-3; possible D gene TRBD1, 6 bases. V lost 5 bases and J lost 4, with 18 bases in between. Germline V lookup: CDR1 MDHEN, CDR2 SYDVKM. The CDR3 has 16 residues.

There are many counts of this clonotype. The chain recombines TRBV2 with TRBJ1-4; D gene ambiguous. This CDR3 has 15 amino acids. In germline, CDR1 is SNHLY, CDR2 FYNNEI. With 5 bases removed from V and 5 bases from J, the gap between germline ends came to 15 bases. CDR3 in DNA: TGTGCCAGCAGTCGGGAGTCAGGTGGGAATGAAAAACTGTTTTTT. This gives the protein CASSRESGGNEKLFF.

The chain employs TRBV5-1 and TRBJ2-7; weak D call: TRBD1 (6 bases). Germline V gene data show CDR1 as SGHRS and CDR2 as YFSETQ. CDR3 length: 14 amino acids. The V end was cut by 2 bases, the J end by 0 bases, with 9 bases between. CDR3 DNA sequence: TGCGCCAGCAGCTTTGACAGGACCTCCTACGAGCAGTACTTC. It translates to CASSFDRTSYEQYF.

Ten or more counts support this clonotype. The CDR3 sequence is CASRPRGGAMNTEAFF. CDR3 DNA sequence: TGTGCCAGCAGGCCGCGGGGGGGGGCGATGAACACTGAAGCTTTCTTT. V and J are TRBV12-3 or TRBV12-4 and TRBJ1-1; D might be TRBD1 (6 bases). This CDR3 spans 16 amino acids. V gave up 6 bases and J gave up 0 bases, with 17 bases separating them.

This clonotype was observed at least ten times. The chain combines TRBV20-1 with TRBJ1-5; 7 nucleotides align to TRBD1. Trimming cost V 4 bases and J 6 bases; bases outside gene matches: 9. CDR3 size: 14 residues. Germline V gene data show CDR1 as DFQATT and CDR2 as SNEGSKA (reference sequence). This chain's CDR3 is CSANRQGRGQPQHF. In nucleotides, the CDR3 is TGCAGTGCTAATCGACAGGGTAGAGGTCAGCCCCAGCATTTT.

This clonotype was observed at least ten times. The chain joins TRBV5-6 to TRBJ1-5; 7 bases fit TRBD1. The CDR3 contains 15 residues. Germline V CDR1 and CDR2: SGHDT, YYEEEE. V was pared by 0 bases and J by 3 bases, with 3 bases of the junction left unmatched. DNA of the CDR3: TGTGCCAGCAGCTTGGGACAGGGTGTCAATCAGCCCCAGCATTTT. Amino acids: CASSLGQGVNQPQHF.

The rearrangement uses TRBV10-2 and TRBJ2-4; D perhaps matches TRBD1 (6 bases). V lost 1 base, J lost 6 bases, and 7 bases lay in between. The CDR3 is 13 amino acids. Germline CDR1 WSHSY, CDR2 SAAADI. The CDR3 sequence is CASSEYRANIQYF. Here the CDR3 DNA reads TGCGCCAGCAGTGAGTACAGGGCAAACATTCAGTACTTC.